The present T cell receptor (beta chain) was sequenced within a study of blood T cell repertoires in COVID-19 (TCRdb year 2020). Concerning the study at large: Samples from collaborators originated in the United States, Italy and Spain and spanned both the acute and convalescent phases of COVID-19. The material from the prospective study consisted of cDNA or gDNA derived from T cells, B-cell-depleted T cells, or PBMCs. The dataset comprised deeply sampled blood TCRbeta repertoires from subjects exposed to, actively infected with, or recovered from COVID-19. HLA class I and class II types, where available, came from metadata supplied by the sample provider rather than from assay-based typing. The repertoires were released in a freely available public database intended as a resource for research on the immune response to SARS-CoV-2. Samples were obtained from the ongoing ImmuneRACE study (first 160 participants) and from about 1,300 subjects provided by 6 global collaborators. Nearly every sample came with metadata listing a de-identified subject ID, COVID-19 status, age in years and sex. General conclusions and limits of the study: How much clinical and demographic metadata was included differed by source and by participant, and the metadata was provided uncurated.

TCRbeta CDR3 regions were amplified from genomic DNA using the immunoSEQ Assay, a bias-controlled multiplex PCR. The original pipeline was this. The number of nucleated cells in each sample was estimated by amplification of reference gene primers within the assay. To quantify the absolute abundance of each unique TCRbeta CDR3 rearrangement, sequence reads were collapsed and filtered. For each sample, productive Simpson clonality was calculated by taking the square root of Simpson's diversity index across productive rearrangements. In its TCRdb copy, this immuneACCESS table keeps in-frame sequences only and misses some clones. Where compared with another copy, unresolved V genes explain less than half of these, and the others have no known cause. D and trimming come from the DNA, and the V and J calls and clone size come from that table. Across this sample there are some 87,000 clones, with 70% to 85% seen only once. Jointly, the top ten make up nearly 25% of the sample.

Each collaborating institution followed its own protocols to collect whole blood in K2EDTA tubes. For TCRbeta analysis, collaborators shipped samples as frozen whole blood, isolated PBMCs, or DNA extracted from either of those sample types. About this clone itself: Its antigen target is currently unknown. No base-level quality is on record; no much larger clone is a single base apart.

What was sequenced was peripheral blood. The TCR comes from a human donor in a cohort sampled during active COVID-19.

The CDR3 is CASSKEAVGNYGYTF. The DNA sequence reads TGTGCCAGCAGCAAAGAGGCGGTTGGTAACTATGGCTACACCTTC. The chain joins TRBV21-1 to TRBJ1-2. TRBV21-1 counts as a pseudogene. The CDR3 measures 15 amino acids from cysteine to phenylalanine. The DNA shown is the 45-base CDR3, in frame from base 1.